Following are 9 T cell receptor beta chains from one sample sequenced in a study of immune characterization of retroperitoneal liposarcoma. TCRdb reprocessed the PCR reads via MiXCR and lists one record per CDR3 protein. The sample yields roughly 11,000 distinct CDR3 sequences, over 25% seen once. Sequencing used tumor tissue. The receptor set was obtained from a female donor with retroperitoneal liposarcoma.

The V and J genes are TRBV11-3 and TRBJ2-1, with D maybe TRBD1 (6 bases). The CDR3 is 12 amino acids. V was clipped by 1 base and J by 15 bases, with 13 bases between them. From germline, CDR1 is SGHNT and CDR2 YENEEA. The CDR3 loop is CASSLVGRGPFF. CDR3 sequence (DNA): TGTGCCAGCAGCTTAGTGGGCAGGGGACCGTTCTTC.

J is TRBJ1-4 and V is TRBV27; D remains unclear. The CDR3 totals 15 residues. The V and J ends lost 1 base and 8 bases respectively, with 14 bases between them. In germline, CDR1 is MNHEY, CDR2 SMNVEV (reference sequence). The CDR3 region has the DNA TGTGCCAGCAGTTTATTGGCTCCCGAAGGCGAAAAACTGTTTTTT. Protein product: CASSLLAPEGEKLFF.

This clonotype was picked up many times. The chain links TRBV7-6 to TRBJ1-4; 10 positions match TRBD1. The J segment lost 7 bases and the V segment lost 5 bases, leaving 4 bases of the junction unmatched. The CDR3 sequence is 14 residues long. Germline-derived CDR1 and CDR2 are SGHVS and FNYEAQ. The chain's CDR3 is CASSKTGGSEKLFF. The CDR3 bases are TGTGCCAGCAGCAAGACAGGGGGCAGTGAAAAACTGTTTTTT.

By proportion, this clonotype is medium-sized. This chain uses TRBV7-3 with TRBJ2-1; D might be TRBD1 (5 bases). The last part of the DNA fits TRBJ2-7 better; the J call may be wrong. This CDR3 contains 15 residues. CDR1 and CDR2 (germline): SGHTA, FQGTGA. CDR3 sequence reads: CASSLDNGAYNEQYF. For the CDR3, the DNA is TGTGCCAGCAGCTTAGACAATGGGGCCTACAATGAGCAGTACTTC.

This chain joins TRBV6-4 and TRBJ2-5; unclear D gene. V shed 8 bases and J shed 11 bases, with 21 bases lying between them. CDR1 is MRHNA and CDR2 is SNTAGT in the germline V gene. The CDR3 is made up of 13 amino acids. CDR3 region: CASAAAGYNEQYF. The CDR3 DNA is TGTGCCAGCGCGGCAGCAGGTTACAATGAGCAGTACTTC.

This clonotype was picked up a small number of times. The genes are TRBV5-1 and TRBJ2-5, with D perhaps TRBD1 (6 bases). The CDR3 consists of 14 residues. The ends were cut back, 0 bases at V and 4 bases at J, with 10 bases in the middle. In germline, CDR1 is SGHRS, CDR2 YFSETQ. In DNA, the CDR3 is TGCGCCAGCAGCTTGGGGTCAGGGGTAGAGACCCAGTACTTC. Translation: CASSLGSGVETQYF.

The sample holds a few counts of this clonotype. The J gene is TRBJ1-2, the V gene TRBV6-1; the match to TRBD1 covers 7 bases. V shed 9 bases and J 4 bases; nucleotides not matched to a gene: 5. Per the germline V gene, CDR1 is MNHNS and CDR2 is SASEGT. CDR3 length: 12 residues. CDR3 loop: CARRTGFYGYTF. In DNA, the CDR3 is TGTGCCAGAAGGACAGGATTCTATGGCTACACCTTC.

This clonotype was counted many times. The chain has TRBV12-3 or TRBV12-4 and TRBJ2-1, with 7 positions matching TRBD1. TRBJ2-7 explains the end of the DNA better; the J call may be wrong. The CDR3 is made up of 14 amino acids. Here the CDR3 reads CASSPTGRIYEQYF. The CDR3, as DNA: TGTGCCAGCAGTCCGACAGGGAGAATCTACGAGCAGTACTTC.

This chain uses TRBV12-3 or TRBV12-4 with TRBJ2-1, with D perhaps matching TRBD1 or TRBD2 (5 bases each). The germline V and J ends were trimmed by 5 bases and 5 bases, with 16 bases remaining between them. The CDR3 extends over 15 amino acids. CDR3 protein: CASSPGSGPDNEQFF. The CDR3 nucleotides are TGTGCCAGCAGTCCCGGTTCGGGACCTGACAATGAGCAGTTCTTC.